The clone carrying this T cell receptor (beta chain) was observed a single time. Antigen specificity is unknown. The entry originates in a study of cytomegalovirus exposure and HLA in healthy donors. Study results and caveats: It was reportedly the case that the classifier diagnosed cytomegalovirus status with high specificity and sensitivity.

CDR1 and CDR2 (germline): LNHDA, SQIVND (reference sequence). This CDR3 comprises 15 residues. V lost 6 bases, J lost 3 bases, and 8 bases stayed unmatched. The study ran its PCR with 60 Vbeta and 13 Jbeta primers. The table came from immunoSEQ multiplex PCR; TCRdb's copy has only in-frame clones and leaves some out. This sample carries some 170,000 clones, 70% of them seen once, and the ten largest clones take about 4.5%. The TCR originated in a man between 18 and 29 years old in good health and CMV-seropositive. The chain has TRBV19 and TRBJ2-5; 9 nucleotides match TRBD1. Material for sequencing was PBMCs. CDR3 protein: CASRRPGTGKETQYF. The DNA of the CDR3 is TGTGCCAGTAGGAGACCTGGGACAGGGAAAGAGACCCAGTACTTC.